This T cell receptor (beta chain) was documented in a study of blood T cell repertoires in COVID-19. Cohorts were assigned according to the clinical history that participants reported. The CDR3 covers 15 residues. Germline CDR1 reads MDHEN; CDR2 reads SYDVKM. V lost 6 bases to trimming and J lost 4 bases, with 18 bases between them. Original methodology: Nucleated cell counts were estimated from reference gene primer amplification. Clones were sequenced by immunoSEQ multiplex PCR, and TCRdb holds only the in-frame ones, with some missing. D and trimming were read from the DNA, whereas the V and J calls and clone size are those reported in that table. Of 300,000 to 350,000 clones listed, around 90% are singletons.

The V and J genes are TRBV28 and TRBJ1-2; D remains unclear. Sequencing input: PBMCs or T cells enriched from blood (not recorded which). The clonotype comes from a woman aged 18-29 years with acute COVID-19. The CDR3 DNA is TGTGCCAGCAGGTACCCCGGGAGAATGGGCTATGGCTACACCTTC. Its protein product is CASRYPGRMGYGYTF.